This T cell receptor beta chain was captured in a study of shared clonotypes between healthy human individuals. Whole-study context: Researchers assigned three CD4 naive, three CD4 memory, two CD8 naive and one CD8 memory plate to each donor.

Sequencing used immunoSEQ multiplex PCR; TCRdb keeps in-frame clones, though not all of them. The sample shows more than 2 million clones, over 85% of them seen only once. Naive CD8 cells comprised CD45RO-negative, CCR7-positively selected cells, excluding terminally differentiated effector memory CD45RA+ cells. CDR1 and CDR2 (germline): SGDLS, YYNGEE. J lost 2 bases, V lost 3 bases, and 4 bases had no gene match. This CDR3 is built from 15 residues. Sequences were obtained from naive CD8+ T cells from PBMCs. The gene calls are TRBV9 and TRBJ2-1; 8 nucleotides agree with TRBD2. This receptor was taken from a young man in good health. Some clones in this sample may be carry-over from other donors' samples. Here the CDR3 reads CASSESGSPYNEQFF. The CDR3 region has the DNA TGTGCCAGCAGCGAAAGCGGGAGCCCCTACAATGAGCAGTTCTTC.